This TCR beta chain was captured by sequencing in a study of technical replicates of blood from several donors. Sequencing used immunoSEQ multiplex PCR; TCRdb keeps in-frame clones, though not all of them. The sample carries approximately 79,000 clones, around 97% recorded once. The sequence came from a human donor in good health. The sequenced sample consisted of T cells isolated from PBMCs.

The CDR3: CASSLLRGSGRDTQYF. CDR3 nucleotides: TGTGCCAGCAGCTTATTACGGGGGAGTGGTAGAGATACGCAGTATTTT. The J gene is TRBJ2-3, the V gene TRBV7-9; D is possibly TRBD2 (6 bases). The CDR3 has 16 residues. Looked up from germline, CDR1 is SEHNR and CDR2 is FQNEAQ (reference sequence). Between the trimmed V and J ends, which lost 2 bases and 5 bases, there was a span of 17 bases.